This T cell receptor beta chain comes out of a study of Ad26.COV2.S vaccination and SARS-CoV-2 variants. For the study at large: Ad26.COV2.S, an intramuscular injection, was given once or twice 56 days apart.

Worth noting for this clone: Antigen specificity is unknown.

Profiled with immunoSEQ multiplex PCR; TCRdb holds only in-frame clones, not every one. This sample has 300,000 to 350,000 clones, with under 90% found just once. The CDR3 contains 15 residues. Between the trimmed V and J ends, which lost 3 bases and 2 bases, there was a span of 10 bases. CDR1 MDHEN and CDR2 SYDVKM come from the germline V gene. Overall study findings and caveats: TCR breadth and depth estimates may have understated total T cell responses.

Treatment indicated: some 20 received Ad26.COV2.S at low or high dose, single or two shots; 5 received placebo; per-sample allocation not given. The investigators took samples on day 63 after the first vaccine or placebo injection. An Ad26 vector that expressed Wuhan-strain SARS-CoV-2 spike constituted the vaccine. This chain links TRBV28 with TRBJ2-2; possibly TRBD1 for D (5 bases). This sequence originates from a person aged 18 to 65 who received the Ad26.COV2.S COVID-19 vaccine or a placebo. The input for sequencing was peripheral blood, taken in a trial of Ad26.COV2.S vaccine versus placebo. The CDR3 DNA sequence: TGTGCCAGCAGTTTTTTGGGGCGCAACACCGGGGAGCTGTTTTTT. Encoded protein: CASSFLGRNTGELFF.